One T cell receptor (beta chain) is described in this entry. This clonotype has a count of ten or more. Its antigen target is currently unknown. One base away there is no much larger clone; base qualities are not given. Measured from the cysteine to the phenylalanine, the CDR3 is 15 residues long. Only CDR3 DNA remains: 45 bases, in frame from the first base. CDR1 is given as SGHTA and CDR2 as FQGNSA, both from the germline V gene. Germline trimming: 5 bases from V, 8 bases from J; junction bases outside gene matches: 14. The source of the sample is a study of T cell repertoires in cytomegalovirus infection (dated by TCRdb to the late 2010s). Describing the broader study: Donor HLA type was relevant to the analysis, because carriage of CMV infection together with the matching HLA type was indicated by public TCR beta signatures.

Overall study results and their limits: In the ex vivo response, HLA-C-restricted CMV-specific TCR beta clonotypes were dominant, and in two of eight donors the single most frequent clonotype came from this HLA-C-restricted group. In both this cohort and an independent roughly 350-donor cohort, the cumulative frequency of public TCR beta family members distinguished carriers of CMV infection plus the relevant HLA type.

Sequenced on an Illumina HiSeq 1500. TCRdb took the public reads, trimmed them with fastp at Q25, ran MiXCR for clone calling and kept in-frame beta chains. Duplicate CDR3 protein sequences are folded into a single record with the most common DNA and genes. For this sample the table gives about 260,000 distinct CDR3 sequences, of which around 9% were detected only once. Roughly 16% of the sample comes from the top ten. The V gene is TRBV7-2 and the J gene is TRBJ1-2, with 7 central nucleotides matching TRBD1. This clonotype was obtained from a human donor in good health (CMV status not recorded). Some clones in this sample may be carry-over from other donors' samples. Sequencing input: PBMCs. The CDR3 is CASSLTGDYVKGYTF. The sequence in DNA is TGTGCCAGCAGCCTCACAGGGGACTACGTAAAGGGCTACACCTTC.